This T cell receptor beta chain was obtained from a study of shared clonotypes between healthy human individuals. This clone has a handful of counts. Deletions cut 3 bases from V and 6 bases from J, with 20 bases between. The CDR3 consists of 17 residues. Germline loops: CDR1 MDHEN, CDR2 SYDVKM. Sequencing used immunoSEQ multiplex PCR; TCRdb keeps in-frame clones, though not all of them. The sample records about 1.1 million clones, around 78% being singletons. The chain joins TRBV28 to TRBJ1-4; D may be TRBD1 (5 bases). The sequenced sample consisted of memory CD4+ T cells from PBMCs. Subset meaning: CD45RA-negative fraction. The receptor was isolated from a man aged 18 to 30 in good health. Some clones in this sample may be carry-over from other donors' samples. The CDR3 protein is CASSLGPGGGVDEKLFF. The CDR3 nucleotides are TGTGCCAGCAGTTTGGGTCCGGGAGGAGGGGTGGATGAAAAACTGTTTTTT.